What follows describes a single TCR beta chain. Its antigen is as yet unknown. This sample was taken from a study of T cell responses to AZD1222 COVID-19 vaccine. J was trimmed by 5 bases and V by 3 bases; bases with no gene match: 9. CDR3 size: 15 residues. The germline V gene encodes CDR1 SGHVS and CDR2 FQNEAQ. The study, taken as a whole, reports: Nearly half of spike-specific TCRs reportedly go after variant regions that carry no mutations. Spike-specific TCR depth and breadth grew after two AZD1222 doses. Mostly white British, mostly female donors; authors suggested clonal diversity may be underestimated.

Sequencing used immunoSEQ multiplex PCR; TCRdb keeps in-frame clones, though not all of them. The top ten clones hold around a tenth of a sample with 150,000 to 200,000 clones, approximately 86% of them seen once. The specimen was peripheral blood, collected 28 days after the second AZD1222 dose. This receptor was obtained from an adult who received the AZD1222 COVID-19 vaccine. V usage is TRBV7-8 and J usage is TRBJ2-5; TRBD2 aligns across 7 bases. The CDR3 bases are TGTGCCAGCAGCTTCCCAGCGGGGACGGTGGAGACCCAGTACTTC. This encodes CASSFPAGTVETQYF.